The 21 T cell receptor beta chains given below trace back to one sample, sequenced in a study of identical twins. TCRdb re-analysed the 5' RACE reads in MiXCR, keeping a single row per CDR3 protein. The table records some 760,000 distinct CDR3 sequences, 18% of them present only once. These data were also reused for a study on T cells expressing NK-cell markers.

The material sequenced was PBMCs. The receptors were gathered from a woman in her late teens or twenties in good health.

This chain uses TRBV20-1 with TRBJ2-3, with 9 positions matching TRBD2. Germline trimming cut 1 base from V and 5 bases from J; bases unmatched to any gene: 1. From germline, CDR1 is DFQATT and CDR2 SNEGSKA (reference sequence). CDR3 length equals 13 residues. CDR3 loop: CSARGTSEDTQYF. CDR3 coding DNA: TGCAGTGCTAGAGGGACTAGCGAAGATACGCAGTATTTT.

The gene calls are TRBV20-1 and TRBJ1-1, with D uncertain. With 5 bases removed from V and 5 bases from J, the gap between germline ends came to 18 bases. CDR1 and CDR2 from the germline V gene are DFQATT and SNEGSKA (reference sequence). CDR3 length equals 14 residues. CDR3 loop: CSAAREGSWTEAFF. DNA of the CDR3: TGCAGTGCTGCACGGGAGGGATCGTGGACTGAAGCTTTCTTT.

The chain joins TRBV11-2 to TRBJ2-2; D gene unclear. Between the trimmed V and J ends, which lost 3 bases and 0 bases, there was a span of 8 bases. CDR1 SGHAT and CDR2 FQNNGV come from the germline V gene. The CDR3 spans 15 residues. CDR3 bases: TGTGCCAGCAGCTTCAGTTGGGCGAACACCGGGGAGCTGTTTTTT. It translates to CASSFSWANTGELFF.

This clonotype was observed many times. The V call is TRBV12-3 or TRBV12-4, the J call TRBJ1-4; no clear D gene. V lost 3 bases and J lost 13, with 15 bases in between. The CDR3 totals 13 residues. The CDR3, as DNA: TGTGCCAGCAGTTTCGGTAGGGCTAGCGGACTGTTTTTT. Translated, it gives CASSFGRASGLFF.

The chain combines TRBV7-2 with TRBJ2-1; D ambiguous. Trimming cost V 0 bases and J 2 bases, with 8 bases left between them. Germline V gives CDR1 SGHTA, CDR2 FQGNSA. This CDR3 is built from 15 residues. The CDR3 region is CASSLAEIPYNEQFF. As DNA, the CDR3 is TGTGCCAGCAGCTTAGCGGAAATCCCCTACAATGAGCAGTTCTTC.

The CDR3 reads CASSATGSGGAYEQYF. The DNA for the CDR3 is TGTGCCAGCAGTGCCACTGGGAGCGGGGGGGCGTACGAGCAGTACTTC. The V call is TRBV6-1, the J call TRBJ2-7; TRBD2 agrees at 10 bases. This CDR3 has 16 residues. Germline CDR1 and CDR2: MNHNS and SASEGT. The V and J ends lost 4 bases and 4 bases, in that order; junction bases with no gene match: 10.

The CDR3 DNA reads TGCAGTGCTGGATCCGGAGCTAGACTGGAGACCCAGTACTTC. This codes for CSAGSGARLETQYF. This rearrangement joins TRBV20-1 to TRBJ2-5; D gene ambiguous. CDR1 and CDR2 from the germline V gene are DFQATT and SNEGSKA (reference sequence). The CDR3 extends over 14 amino acids. Deletions cut 5 bases from V and 5 bases from J, with 18 bases between.

This clonotype came up a few times. The chain combines TRBV7-2 with TRBJ2-2, with a tentative D call TRBD1 (6 bases). With 7 bases removed from V and 6 bases from J, the gap between germline ends came to 12 bases. Germline CDR1 and CDR2: SGHTA and FQGNSA. The CDR3 contains 13 residues. CDR3 residues: CASTDKGAGELFF. CDR3 nucleotide sequence: TGTGCCAGCACCGACAAGGGGGCCGGGGAGCTGTTTTTT. Full variable domain (remainder filled in from reference TRBV7-2 and TRBJ2-2): GAGVSQSPSNKVTEKGKDVELRCDPISGHTALYWYRQSLGQGLEFLIYFQGNSAPDKSGLPSDRFSAERTGGSVSTLTIQRTQQEDSAVYLCASTDKGAGELFFGEGSRLTVL.

This clonotype occurred a few times. V gene TRBV3-1 combines with J gene TRBJ2-7; TRBD1 matches at 7 bases. CDR3 length: 14 residues. Germline V gene sequence: CDR1 LGHDT, CDR2 YNNKEL (reference sequence). V lost 1 base to trimming and J lost 4 bases; unmatched junction nucleotides: 4. Here the CDR3 reads CASSQGGGRYEQYF. In DNA, the CDR3 is TGTGCCAGCAGCCAAGGAGGGGGCCGTTACGAGCAGTACTTC.

The chain combines TRBV20-1 with TRBJ1-2, with TRBD1 identical over 8 bases. Germline trimming cut 2 bases from V and 7 bases from J; bases unmatched to any gene: 6. Germline assignment: CDR1 DFQATT and CDR2 SNEGSKA (reference sequence). The CDR3 length is 13 residues. The CDR3 loop reads CSARMDREGGYTF. The CDR3 bases are TGCAGTGCTAGAATGGACAGGGAGGGTGGCTACACCTTC.

This clonotype showed up many times. The chain combines TRBV12-3 or TRBV12-4 with TRBJ2-3; 12 positions match TRBD2. The CDR3 is 16 residues long. V lost 4 bases to trimming and J lost 6 bases; unmatched junction nucleotides: 8. CDR3 loop: CASSSGLAGYADTQYF. The CDR3 bases are TGTGCCAGCAGTTCCGGACTAGCGGGATATGCGGATACGCAGTATTTT.

There are many counts of this clonotype. V and J are TRBV20-1 and TRBJ1-2; unclear D gene. The CDR3 extends over 13 amino acids. Trimming removed 6 bases from V and 4 bases from J, with 15 bases in between. The germline V gene encodes CDR1 DFQATT and CDR2 SNEGSKA (reference sequence). The CDR3, as DNA: TGCAGTGCCAGCCCGACACCTTCCTATGGCTACACCTTC. It yields the protein CSASPTPSYGYTF.

The sample holds a few counts of this clonotype. This sequence joins TRBV18 and TRBJ2-1; tentatively, D is TRBD2 (5 bases). V lost 6 bases and J 3 bases, leaving 12 bases between the germline ends. Germline V gene sequence: CDR1 KGHSH, CDR2 LQKENI. This CDR3 region has 14 residues. CDR3 amino acids: CASSQHRDYNEQFF. The DNA for the CDR3 is TGTGCCAGCTCCCAACACCGGGACTACAATGAGCAGTTCTTC.

The V gene is TRBV18, the J gene TRBJ2-1; TRBD1 aligns across 12 bases. The ends lost 4 bases at V and 5 bases at J; junction bases unmatched: 3. The CDR3 length is 15 residues. Germline V gene lookup returns CDR1 KGHSH and CDR2 LQKENI. The CDR3: CASSLGTGGNNEQFF. CDR3 DNA: TGTGCCAGCTCACTTGGGACAGGGGGCAACAATGAGCAGTTCTTC.

This rearrangement joins TRBV6-5 to TRBJ2-1, with 10 bases lining up with TRBD2. The CDR3 totals 16 residues. Germline V CDR1 and CDR2: MNHEY, SVGAGI. After removal of 0 bases from V and 5 bases from J, the junction contained 4 bases not matched to a gene. The CDR3 sequence is CASSYSYLAGDNEQFF. DNA for the CDR3: TGTGCCAGCAGTTACTCTTATCTAGCGGGGGACAATGAGCAGTTCTTC.

This clonotype was seen only a few times. The CDR3 is CASTLIGSRYEQYF. The CDR3 DNA is TGTGCCAGCACACTCATCGGCAGCCGCTACGAGCAGTACTTC. The chain joins TRBV28 to TRBJ2-7; D uncertain. V was shortened by 7 bases and J by 3 bases, with 16 bases between the two germline ends. Per germline, CDR1 MDHEN and CDR2 SYDVKM. This CDR3 is 14 amino acids long. The full variable domain, rest sourced from reference TRBV28 and TRBJ2-7, is DVKVTQSSRYLVKRTGEKVFLECVQDMDHENMFWYRQDPGLGLRLIYFSYDVKMKEKGDIPEGYSVSREKKERFSLILESASTNQTSMYLCASTLIGSRYEQYFGPGTRLTVT.

The sample holds a few counts of this clonotype. V gene TRBV12-3 or TRBV12-4 combines with J gene TRBJ1-5, with no clear D. V was clipped by 3 bases and J by 5 bases, with 17 bases between them. CDR3 length: 16 amino acids. The CDR3, as DNA: TGTGCCAGCAGTTTCAGGCCAATCGTTGGCGATCAGCCCCAGCATTTT. It specifies CASSFRPIVGDQPQHF.

This chain joins TRBV12-3 or TRBV12-4 and TRBJ2-1; TRBD2 might be the D (7 bases). This CDR3 has 16 amino acids. V was shortened by 0 bases and J by 8 bases, with 17 bases between the two germline ends. This chain's CDR3 is CASSLAGGGGRHEQFF. CDR3 coding DNA: TGTGCCAGCAGTTTAGCGGGCGGGGGCGGTCGGCATGAGCAGTTCTTC.

The rearrangement uses TRBV7-9 and TRBJ2-2, with 8 nucleotides matching TRBD1. With V trimmed by 5 bases and J by 1 base, 9 bases remained unmatched. The CDR3 covers 17 residues. Germline V gene lookup returns CDR1 SEHNR and CDR2 FQNEAQ (reference sequence). CDR3 sequence (DNA): TGTGCCAGCAGCGTCGGAGCAGGGGGCCAGAACACCGGGGAGCTGTTTTTT. Protein product: CASSVGAGGQNTGELFF.

The chain couples TRBV11-2 to TRBJ2-1; unclear D gene. The CDR3 is 13 residues long. CDR1 and CDR2 (germline): SGHAT, FQNNGV. V was shortened by 1 base and J by 8 bases, with 9 bases between the two germline ends. CDR3 DNA sequence: TGTGCCAGCAGCTTAGTCAGTGCGGATGAGCAGTTCTTC. Its translation is CASSLVSADEQFF.

This clonotype was seen a few times. This rearrangement joins TRBV5-1 to TRBJ2-7, with D possibly called TRBD1 or TRBD2 (6 bases each). Trimming cost V 4 bases and J 2 bases, with 16 bases left between them. CDR3 length equals 15 residues. Per the germline V gene, CDR1 is SGHRS and CDR2 is YFSETQ. The CDR3 nucleotides are TGCGCCAGCAGCGCATGGAGGGGGTTTGCCTACGAGCAGTACTTC. Translation: CASSAWRGFAYEQYF. Full variable domain (remainder filled in from reference TRBV5-1 and TRBJ2-7): KAGVTQTPRYLIKTRGQQVTLSCSPISGHRSVSWYQQTPGQGLQFLFEYFSETQRNKGNFPGRFSGRQFSNSRSEMNVSTLELGDSALYLCASSAWRGFAYEQYFGPGTRLTVT.